The subject of this entry is one TCR beta chain. Its antigen is as yet unknown. From germline, CDR1 is MNHNS and CDR2 SASEGT. The CDR3 runs to 16 residues. Losses at the gene ends were 7 bases for V and 0 bases for J; bases not matched to a gene: 5. The entry originates in a study of blood T cells in healthy people across ages. Study-level findings and limits: More naive CD4+ cells and higher diversity were found in long-lived than in aged donors. It was held that the diversity estimates obtained from one million T cells were underestimates.

Those donating, healthy Caucasian individuals from Russia, were aged about 6 to 95. A second 7 to 11 cycle PCR used barcoded and J-beta primers. A single record per CDR3 protein comes from TCRdb applying MiXCR to the 5' RACE reads. The sample lists approximately 850,000 distinct CDR3 sequences, roughly 44% occurring once. Sequenced: blood. This TCR was recovered from a man aged 60 to 75 in good health. The chain couples TRBV6-1 to TRBJ2-1; 11 positions agree with TRBD2. For the CDR3, the DNA is TGTGCCAGCAATCTAGCGGGGGGCAGCTCCTACAATGAGCAGTTCTTC. This codes for CASNLAGGSSYNEQFF.